One TCR beta chain is described in this entry. Antigen unknown. This CDR3 comprises 15 residues. V gave up 5 bases and J gave up 5 bases, with 18 bases separating them. Using RNA transcripts as the source, TCR beta CDR3 regions were amplified. Carried out on the TCR CDR3, a first-round RT-PCR used the HTBI primer set. TCRdb analysed the multiplex PCR reads with MiXCR anew, one entry per CDR3 protein. The sample holds about 560,000 distinct CDR3 sequences; approximately 15% are singletons and the top ten take around 13%. These data are taken from a study of T cells in Graves' hyperthyroidism and ophthalmopathy. Findings and caveats of the study: Most thyroid clonotypes that were expanded above 0.001 also turned up in blood. Before onset, ophthalmopathy was predicted by the model a median around 6.2 months earlier.

Patients with uncontrolled infections, other autoimmune diseases, pregnancy or lactation were excluded. The clonotype was recovered from a woman aged 40-49 years with Graves' hyperthyroidism. Input material: blood. The chain is built from TRBV12-3 or TRBV12-4 and TRBJ2-5; tentatively, D is TRBD1 (6 bases). This CDR3 reads CASSPTRGGFETQYF. The CDR3 DNA reads as TGTGCCAGCAGTCCTACTAGAGGGGGTTTCGAGACCCAGTACTTC.